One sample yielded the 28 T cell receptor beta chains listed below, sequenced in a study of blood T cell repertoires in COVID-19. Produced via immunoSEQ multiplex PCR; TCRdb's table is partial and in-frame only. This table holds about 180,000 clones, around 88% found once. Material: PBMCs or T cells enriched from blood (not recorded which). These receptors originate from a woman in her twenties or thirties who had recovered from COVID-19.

CDR3 sequence (DNA): TGTGCCAGCCTCTCTTACAGGGACCACAATCAGCCCCAGCATTTT. As protein: CASLSYRDHNQPQHF. The chain carries TRBV19 and TRBJ1-5; TRBD1 is a possible D gene (6 bases). The germline V and J ends were trimmed by 9 bases and 3 bases, with 18 bases remaining between them. CDR3 size: 15 residues. Looked up from germline, CDR1 is LNHDA and CDR2 is SQIVND (reference sequence).

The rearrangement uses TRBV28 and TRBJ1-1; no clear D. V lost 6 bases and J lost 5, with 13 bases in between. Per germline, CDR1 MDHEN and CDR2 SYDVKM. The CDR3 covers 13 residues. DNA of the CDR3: TGTGCCAGCAGCCTCGGGAGTCGGACTGAAGCTTTCTTT. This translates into CASSLGSRTEAFF.

CDR3 loop: CASSQGSSYNSPLHF. CDR3 DNA: TGTGCCAGCAGCCAGGGAAGCTCCTATAATTCACCCCTCCACTTT. The chain employs TRBV7-9 and TRBJ1-6; D may be TRBD1 (5 bases). This CDR3 region has 15 residues. V lost 5 bases and J lost 0, with 8 bases in between. The germline V gene encodes CDR1 SEHNR and CDR2 FQNEAQ (reference sequence).

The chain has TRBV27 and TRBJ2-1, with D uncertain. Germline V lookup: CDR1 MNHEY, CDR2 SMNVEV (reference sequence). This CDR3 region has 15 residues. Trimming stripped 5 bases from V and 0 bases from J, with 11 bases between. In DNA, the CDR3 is TGTGCCAGCAGTCCGAGCGAGAGCTCCTACAATGAGCAGTTCTTC. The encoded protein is CASSPSESSYNEQFF.

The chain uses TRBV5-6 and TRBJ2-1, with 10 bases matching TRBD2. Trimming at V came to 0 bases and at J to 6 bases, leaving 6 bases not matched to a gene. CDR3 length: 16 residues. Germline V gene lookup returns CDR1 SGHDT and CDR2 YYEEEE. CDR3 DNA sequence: TGTGCCAGCAGCTTGGTAGCGGGAGGAAGTGGCAATGAGCAGTTCTTC. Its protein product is CASSLVAGGSGNEQFF.

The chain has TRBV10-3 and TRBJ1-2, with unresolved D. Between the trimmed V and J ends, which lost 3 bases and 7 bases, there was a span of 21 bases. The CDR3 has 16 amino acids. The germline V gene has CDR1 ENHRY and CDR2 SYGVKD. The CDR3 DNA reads TGTGCCATCAGTGATCAAGAGAAGGGAGGGAACGGTGGCTACACCTTC. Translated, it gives CAISDQEKGGNGGYTF.

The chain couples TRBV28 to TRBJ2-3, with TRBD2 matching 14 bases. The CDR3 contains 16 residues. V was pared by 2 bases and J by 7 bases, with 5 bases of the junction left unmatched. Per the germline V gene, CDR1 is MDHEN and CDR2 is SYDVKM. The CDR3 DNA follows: TGTGCCAGCAGTTTAGGGACTAGCGGGAGCATTTATACGCAGTATTTT. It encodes CASSLGTSGSIYTQYF. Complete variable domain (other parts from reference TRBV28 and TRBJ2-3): DVKVTQSSRYLVKRTGEKVFLECVQDMDHENMFWYRQDPGLGLRLIYFSYDVKMKEKGDIPEGYSVSREKKERFSLILESASTNQTSMYLCASSLGTSGSIYTQYFGPGTRLTVL.

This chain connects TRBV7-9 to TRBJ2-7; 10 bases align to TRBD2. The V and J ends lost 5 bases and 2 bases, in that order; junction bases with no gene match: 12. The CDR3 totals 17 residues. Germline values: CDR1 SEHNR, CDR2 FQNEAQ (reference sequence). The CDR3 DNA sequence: TGTGCCAGCAGCAACCTCGGACTAGCGGAGTACCCCTACGAGCAGTACTTC. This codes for CASSNLGLAEYPYEQYF.

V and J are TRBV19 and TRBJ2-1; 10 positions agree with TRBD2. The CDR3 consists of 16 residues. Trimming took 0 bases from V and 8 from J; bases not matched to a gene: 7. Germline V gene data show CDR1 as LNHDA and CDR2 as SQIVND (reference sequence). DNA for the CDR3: TGTGCCAGTAGTATAGATATACTAGCGGGAATCGATGAGCAGTTCTTC. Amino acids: CASSIDILAGIDEQFF.

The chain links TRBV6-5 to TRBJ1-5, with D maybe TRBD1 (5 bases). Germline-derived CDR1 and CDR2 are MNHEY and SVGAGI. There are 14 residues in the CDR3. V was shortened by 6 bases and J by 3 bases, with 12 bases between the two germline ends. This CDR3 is CASRLHGANQPQHF. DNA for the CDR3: TGTGCCAGCAGACTCCATGGGGCCAATCAGCCCCAGCATTTT.

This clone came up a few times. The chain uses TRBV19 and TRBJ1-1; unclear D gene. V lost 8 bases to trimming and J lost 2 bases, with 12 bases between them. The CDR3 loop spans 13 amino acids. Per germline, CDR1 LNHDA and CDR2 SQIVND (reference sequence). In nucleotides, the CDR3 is TGTGCCAGTTGGGGAGAATTCAACACTGAAGCTTTCTTT. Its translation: CASWGEFNTEAFF.

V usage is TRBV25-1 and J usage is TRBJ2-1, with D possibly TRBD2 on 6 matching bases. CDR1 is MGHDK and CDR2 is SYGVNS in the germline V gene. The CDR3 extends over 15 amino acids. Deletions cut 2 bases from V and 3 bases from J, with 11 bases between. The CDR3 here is CASSEGGRHYNEQFF. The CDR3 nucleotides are TGTGCCAGCAGTGAAGGGGGGAGACACTACAATGAGCAGTTCTTC. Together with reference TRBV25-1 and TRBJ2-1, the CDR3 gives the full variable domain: EADIYQTPRYLVIGTGKKITLECSQTMGHDKMYWYQQDPGMELHLIHYSYGVNSTEKGDLSSESTVSRIRTEHFPLTLESARPSHTSQYLCASSEGGRHYNEQFFGPGTRLTVL.

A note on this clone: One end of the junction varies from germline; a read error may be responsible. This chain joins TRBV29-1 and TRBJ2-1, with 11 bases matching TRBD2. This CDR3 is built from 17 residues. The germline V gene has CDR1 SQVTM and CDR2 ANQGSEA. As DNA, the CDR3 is TGCAGCGGTGAAGGGACTAGCGGAATGAGCTCCTACAATGAGCAGTTCTTC. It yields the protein CSGEGTSGMSSYNEQFF.

The CDR3 is CASSRTRQGVNEQYF. CDR3 bases: TGCGCCAGCAGCCGGACGCGACAGGGAGTGAACGAGCAGTACTTC. The rearrangement uses TRBV5-1 and TRBJ2-7; 7 nucleotides agree with TRBD1. V trimming: 4 bases; J trimming: 5 bases; junction bases outside the gene matches: 12. The CDR3 extends over 15 amino acids. CDR1 SGHRS and CDR2 YFSETQ come from the germline V gene.

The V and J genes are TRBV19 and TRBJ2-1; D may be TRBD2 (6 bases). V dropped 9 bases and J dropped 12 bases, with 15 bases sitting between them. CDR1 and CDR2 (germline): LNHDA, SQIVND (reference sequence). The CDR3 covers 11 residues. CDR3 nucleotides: TGTGCCAGCCTTCAGGGAGGAGGGCAGTTCTTC. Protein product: CASLQGGGQFF.

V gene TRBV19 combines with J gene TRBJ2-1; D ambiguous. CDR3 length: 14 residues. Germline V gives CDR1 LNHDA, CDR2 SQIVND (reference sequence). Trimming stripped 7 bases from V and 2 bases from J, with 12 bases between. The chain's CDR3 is CASTRRGTYNEQFF. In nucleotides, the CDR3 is TGTGCCAGTACTAGACGAGGTACCTACAATGAGCAGTTCTTC. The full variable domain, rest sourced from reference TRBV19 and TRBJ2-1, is DGGITQSPKYLFRKEGQNVTLSCEQNLNHDAMYWYRQDPGQGLRLIYYSQIVNDFQKGDIAEGYSVSREKKESFPLTVTSAQKNPTAFYLCASTRRGTYNEQFFGPGTRLTVL.

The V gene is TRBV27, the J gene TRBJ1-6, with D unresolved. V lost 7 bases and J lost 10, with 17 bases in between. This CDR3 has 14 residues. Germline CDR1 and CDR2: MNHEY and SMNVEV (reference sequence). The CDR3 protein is CASTPEASSSPLHF. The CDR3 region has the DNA TGTGCCAGCACCCCCGAGGCGTCGAGCTCACCCCTCCACTTT.

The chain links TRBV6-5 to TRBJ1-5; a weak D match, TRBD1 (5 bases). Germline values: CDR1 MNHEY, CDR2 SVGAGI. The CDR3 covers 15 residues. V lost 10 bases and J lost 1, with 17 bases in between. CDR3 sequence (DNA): TGTGCCACCCGCAGGAGGGGTGAAAGCAATCAGCCCCAGCATTTT. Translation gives CATRRRGESNQPQHF.

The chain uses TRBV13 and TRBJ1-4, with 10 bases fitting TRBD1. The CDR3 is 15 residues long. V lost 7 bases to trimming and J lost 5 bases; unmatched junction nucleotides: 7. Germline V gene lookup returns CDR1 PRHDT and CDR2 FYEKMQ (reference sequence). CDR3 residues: CASINAGQGNEKLFF. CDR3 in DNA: TGTGCCAGCATCAACGCGGGACAGGGGAATGAAAAACTGTTTTTT.

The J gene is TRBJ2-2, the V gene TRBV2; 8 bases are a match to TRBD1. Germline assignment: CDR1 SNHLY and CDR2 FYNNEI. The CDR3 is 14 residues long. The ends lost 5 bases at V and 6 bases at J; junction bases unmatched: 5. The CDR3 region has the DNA TGTGCCAGCAGTAACGACAGGGGAGCCGGGGAGCTGTTTTTT. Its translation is CASSNDRGAGELFF.

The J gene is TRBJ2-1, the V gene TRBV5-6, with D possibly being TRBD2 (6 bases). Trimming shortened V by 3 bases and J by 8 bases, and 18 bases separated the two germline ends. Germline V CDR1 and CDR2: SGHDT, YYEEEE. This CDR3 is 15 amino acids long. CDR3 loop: CASSSVTRREDEQFF. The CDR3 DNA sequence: TGTGCCAGCAGCTCCGTAACTAGAAGGGAGGATGAGCAGTTCTTC. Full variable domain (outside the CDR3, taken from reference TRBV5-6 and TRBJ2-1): DAGVTQSPTHLIKTRGQQVTLRCSPKSGHDTVSWYQQALGQGPQFIFQYYEEEERQRGNFPDRFSGHQFPNYSSELNVNALLLGDSALYLCASSSVTRREDEQFFGPGTRLTVL.

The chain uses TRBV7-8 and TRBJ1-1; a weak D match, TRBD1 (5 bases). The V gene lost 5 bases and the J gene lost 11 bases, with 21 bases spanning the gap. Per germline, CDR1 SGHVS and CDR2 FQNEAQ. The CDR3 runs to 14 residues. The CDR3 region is CASSPLSGPRWAFF. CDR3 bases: TGTGCCAGCAGCCCTCTCTCAGGGCCTCGGTGGGCTTTCTTT.

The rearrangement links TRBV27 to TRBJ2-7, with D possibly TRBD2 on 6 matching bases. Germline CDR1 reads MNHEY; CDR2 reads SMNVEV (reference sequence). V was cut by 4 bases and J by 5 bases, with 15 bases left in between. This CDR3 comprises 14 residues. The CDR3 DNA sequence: TGTGCCAGCAGTTCGGGACTCTCCACCCACGAGCAGTACTTC. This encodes CASSSGLSTHEQYF.

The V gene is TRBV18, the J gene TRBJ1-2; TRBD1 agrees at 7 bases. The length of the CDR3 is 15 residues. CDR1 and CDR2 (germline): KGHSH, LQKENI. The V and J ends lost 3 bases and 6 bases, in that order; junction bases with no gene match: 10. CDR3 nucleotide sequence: TGTGCCAGCTCACCGGGGAGCAGGGGGGTAGATGGCTACACCTTC. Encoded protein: CASSPGSRGVDGYTF. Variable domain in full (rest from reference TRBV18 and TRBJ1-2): NAGVMQNPRHLVRRRGQEARLRCSPMKGHSHVYWYRQLPEEGLKFMVYLQKENIIDESGMPKERFSAEFPKEGPSILRIQQVVRGDSAAYFCASSPGSRGVDGYTFGSGTRLTVV.

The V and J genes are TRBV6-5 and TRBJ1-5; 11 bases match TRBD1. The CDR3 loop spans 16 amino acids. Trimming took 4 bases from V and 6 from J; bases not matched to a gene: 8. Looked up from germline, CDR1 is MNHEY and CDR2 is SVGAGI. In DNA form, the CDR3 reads TGTGCCAGCAGTTCCCGGACAGGGGGCTCGAGTCAGCCCCAGCATTTT. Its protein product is CASSSRTGGSSQPQHF.

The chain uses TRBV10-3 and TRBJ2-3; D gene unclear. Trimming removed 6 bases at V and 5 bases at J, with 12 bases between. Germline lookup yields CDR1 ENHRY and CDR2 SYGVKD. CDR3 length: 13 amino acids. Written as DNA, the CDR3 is TGTGCCATCAGGGTTGCGATGAGAGATACGCAGTATTTT. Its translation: CAIRVAMRDTQYF.

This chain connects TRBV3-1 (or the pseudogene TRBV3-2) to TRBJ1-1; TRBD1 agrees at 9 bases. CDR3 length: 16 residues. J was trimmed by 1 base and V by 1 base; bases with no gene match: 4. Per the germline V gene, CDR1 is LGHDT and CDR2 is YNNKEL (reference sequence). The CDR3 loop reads CASSQVTGGANTEAFF. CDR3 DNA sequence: TGTGCCAGCAGCCAAGTGACAGGGGGGGCGAACACTGAAGCTTTCTTT.

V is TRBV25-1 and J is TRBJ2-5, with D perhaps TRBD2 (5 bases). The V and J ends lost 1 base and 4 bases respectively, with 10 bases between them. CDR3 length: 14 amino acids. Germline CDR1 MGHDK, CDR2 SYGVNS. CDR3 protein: CASSEFSGVETQYF. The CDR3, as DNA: TGTGCCAGCAGTGAATTTTCCGGGGTAGAGACCCAGTACTTC.